What follows are 20 T cell receptor beta chains derived from one specimen sequenced in a study of cytomegalovirus exposure and HLA in healthy donors. The PCR used 60 Vbeta and 13 Jbeta primers. Profiling relied on immunoSEQ multiplex PCR, and the TCRdb table lists in-frame clones only, not all of them. The data show 40,000 to 55,000 clones, about three quarters seen once. Material: PBMCs. These TCRs come from a young man in good health and CMV-seropositive.

The chain couples TRBV5-1 to TRBJ2-7; 9 bases fit TRBD2. The germline gives CDR1 SGHRS, CDR2 YFSETQ. The trim removed 6 bases at V and 0 bases at J, leaving 7 bases unmatched. The length of the CDR3 is 15 residues. The CDR3 bases are TGCGCCAGCAAGCCTAGCGGGGACCTCTCCTACGAGCAGTACTTC. Its translation: CASKPSGDLSYEQYF.

The rearrangement joins TRBV29-1 to TRBJ2-7, with TRBD1 matching 9 bases. CDR3 size: 12 residues. The germline CDR1 and CDR2 sequences are SQVTM and ANQGSEA. J lost 6 bases, V lost 7 bases, and 7 bases had no gene match. CDR3 nucleotides: TGCAGCGGGGGGGGGACAGGGCTCGAGCAGTACTTC. It codes for CSGGGTGLEQYF.

The chain is built from TRBV5-4 and TRBJ2-7; TRBD2 agrees at 10 bases. The V gene end was trimmed by 2 bases and the J gene end by 3 bases; junction bases not matched to a gene: 5. The CDR3 is made up of 15 amino acids. CDR1 and CDR2 (germline): SGHNT, YYREEE (reference sequence). This chain's CDR3 is CASSFLTSGDYEQYF. CDR3 coding DNA: TGTGCCAGCAGCTTTTTAACTAGCGGGGACTACGAGCAGTACTTC.

The V call is TRBV9, the J call TRBJ1-1; D unresolved. CDR3 length: 14 amino acids. With 0 bases removed from V and 5 bases from J, the gap between germline ends came to 11 bases. Per the germline V gene, CDR1 is SGDLS and CDR2 is YYNGEE. This CDR3 is CASSVAARHTEAFF. CDR3 in DNA: TGTGCCAGCAGCGTAGCGGCGAGACATACTGAAGCTTTCTTT.

This clone was counted only a few times. The rearrangement uses TRBV29-1 and TRBJ1-1; maybe TRBD1 (5 bases). The germline gives CDR1 SQVTM, CDR2 ANQGSEA. V lost 4 bases and J lost 4, with 19 bases in between. The CDR3 covers 15 residues. The CDR3 loop reads CSVVVVVQGGTEAFF. For the CDR3, the DNA is TGCAGCGTTGTTGTTGTGGTGCAGGGTGGCACTGAAGCTTTCTTT.

J is TRBJ1-4 and V is TRBV28, with TRBD1 matching 8 bases. Germline trimming cut 3 bases from V and 10 bases from J; bases unmatched to any gene: 13. In germline, CDR1 is MDHEN, CDR2 SYDVKM. The CDR3 extends over 16 amino acids. DNA for the CDR3: TGTGCCAGCAGTTTTGGGCGGTGGGGACAGGAAGGAAAACTGTTTTTT. Its translation is CASSFGRWGQEGKLFF.

The chain is built from TRBV6-1 and TRBJ2-7; D ambiguous. The germline V gene encodes CDR1 MNHNS and CDR2 SASEGT. There are 18 residues in the CDR3. V was shortened by 4 bases and J by 0 bases, with 22 bases between the two germline ends. CDR3 DNA: TGTGCCAGCAGTGGTCCCGGGTCCCTACCTCGGAGCTCCTACGAGCAGTACTTC. Protein product: CASSGPGSLPRSSYEQYF.

The chain is built from TRBV7-2 and TRBJ1-1, with D unclear. This CDR3 is built from 14 residues. With 5 bases removed from V and 1 base from J, the gap between germline ends came to 11 bases. Germline lookup yields CDR1 SGHTA and CDR2 FQGNSA. The CDR3 here is CASSLLPGNTEAFF. CDR3 sequence (DNA): TGTGCCAGCAGCCTCCTCCCCGGGAACACTGAAGCTTTCTTT. Complete variable domain (other parts from reference TRBV7-2 and TRBJ1-1): GAGVSQSPSNKVTEKGKDVELRCDPISGHTALYWYRQSLGQGLEFLIYFQGNSAPDKSGLPSDRFSAERTGGSVSTLTIQRTQQEDSAVYLCASSLLPGNTEAFFGQGTRLTVV.

The chain employs TRBV5-8 and TRBJ1-3; D is uncertain. Germline V gives CDR1 SGHTS, CDR2 YDEGEE. V shed 6 bases and J shed 0 bases, with 7 bases lying between them. This CDR3 is 13 amino acids long. The CDR3 loop is CASISGSGNTIYF. CDR3 DNA: TGTGCCAGCATATCCGGCTCTGGAAACACCATATATTTT.

The rearrangement uses TRBV5-1 and TRBJ1-5; D unresolved. The V end lost 2 bases, the J end lost 7 bases, and 10 bases lay between the germline ends. The length of the CDR3 is 13 residues. The germline V gene encodes CDR1 SGHRS and CDR2 YFSETQ. CDR3 DNA sequence: TGCGCCAGCAGCTTACGGAGAGGACAGCCCCAGCATTTT. It codes for CASSLRRGQPQHF.

The chain uses TRBV11-2 and TRBJ1-1, with 11 bases matching TRBD1. Per the germline V gene, CDR1 is SGHAT and CDR2 is FQNNGV. The CDR3 has 17 residues. V dropped 7 bases and J dropped 1; count of bases not matched to a gene: 11. The CDR3 protein is CASTRWTGGVGNTEAFF. Written as DNA, the CDR3 is TGTGCCAGCACCCGTTGGACAGGGGGCGTCGGGAACACTGAAGCTTTCTTT. Together with reference TRBV11-2 and TRBJ1-1, the CDR3 gives the full variable domain: EAGVAQSPRYKIIEKRQSVAFWCNPISGHATLYWYQQILGQGPKLLIQFQNNGVVDDSQLPKDRFSAERLKGVDSTLKIQPAKLEDSAVYLCASTRWTGGVGNTEAFFGQGTRLTVV.

This clone appeared once. The V gene is TRBV6-6, the J gene TRBJ2-5; 13 bases agree with TRBD2. The V gene's germline CDR1 is MNHNY and CDR2 SVGAGI (reference sequence). The CDR3 has 16 amino acids. V was clipped by 7 bases and J by 2 bases; unmatched bases: 7. This CDR3 reads CASTGTSGAIQETQYF. The DNA for the CDR3 is TGTGCCAGCACCGGGACTAGCGGGGCAATTCAAGAGACCCAGTACTTC.

The V gene is TRBV6-1, the J gene TRBJ1-1; possible D gene TRBD1, 5 bases. Trimming removed 6 bases at V and 1 base at J, with 12 bases between. The CDR3 runs 14 residues. Germline CDR1 MNHNS, CDR2 SASEGT. The CDR3 protein is CASRKTERNTEAFF. CDR3 DNA: TGTGCCAGCAGAAAGACAGAGAGGAACACTGAAGCTTTCTTT.

This clone appeared once. The gene calls are TRBV6-6 and TRBJ2-1, with 11 positions matching TRBD2. V shed 6 bases and J 10 bases; nucleotides not matched to a gene: 11. Germline loops: CDR1 MNHNY, CDR2 SVGAGI (reference sequence). This CDR3 comprises 15 residues. CDR3 sequence reads: CASRQLAGALGEQFF. As DNA, the CDR3 is TGTGCCAGCAGGCAACTAGCGGGGGCCCTGGGAGAGCAGTTCTTC.

This chain connects TRBV11-2 to TRBJ2-5, with D unresolved. Germline values: CDR1 SGHAT, CDR2 FQNNGV. With 2 bases removed from V and 5 bases from J, the gap between germline ends came to 3 bases. There are 11 residues in the CDR3. The CDR3 spells CASSLSETQYF. CDR3 sequence (DNA): TGTGCCAGCAGCTTAAGCGAGACCCAGTACTTC.

This chain joins TRBV6-1 and TRBJ2-4; D is perhaps TRBD1 (6 bases). The length of the CDR3 is 13 residues. V was clipped by 8 bases and J by 7 bases, with 15 bases between them. Germline V gene data show CDR1 as MNHNS and CDR2 as SASEGT. CDR3 protein: CASLRAGENIQYF. The CDR3 nucleotides are TGTGCCAGCCTCCGGGCAGGGGAGAACATTCAGTACTTC.

The chain is built from TRBV12-5 and TRBJ1-1, with D perhaps matching TRBD1 (6 bases). CDR3 length: 17 amino acids. CDR1 and CDR2 (germline): LGHNT, FRNRAP. V was clipped by 2 bases and J by 4 bases, with 20 bases between them. Written as DNA, the CDR3 is TGTGCTAGTGGTTTGCCTGGGGTGGGGGAAGGGGGCACTGAAGCTTTCTTT. It yields the protein CASGLPGVGEGGTEAFF.

V usage is TRBV7-3 and J usage is TRBJ1-6; TRBD1 matches at 7 bases. CDR1 is SGHTA and CDR2 is FQGTGA in the germline V gene. The CDR3 totals 15 residues. V was clipped by 5 bases and J by 7 bases; unmatched bases: 8. CDR3 in DNA: TGTGCCAGCAGCACGACAGGGACGAGGAATTCACCCCTCCACTTT. Its translation is CASSTTGTRNSPLHF.

The sample holds one count of this clone. This chain joins TRBV5-4 and TRBJ2-7; TRBD1 matches at 10 bases. The CDR3 covers 14 residues. V was clipped by 4 bases and J by 2 bases; unmatched bases: 3. CDR1 and CDR2 (germline): SGHNT, YYREEE (reference sequence). The CDR3 protein is CASSQGTGAYEQYF. The DNA for the CDR3 is TGTGCCAGCAGCCAAGGGACAGGGGCCTACGAGCAGTACTTC.

The rearrangement links TRBV7-2 to TRBJ2-5, with TRBD2 matching 8 bases. The CDR3 runs 16 residues. The germline V gene encodes CDR1 SGHTA and CDR2 FQGNSA. V was clipped by 1 base and J by 5 bases; unmatched bases: 9. CDR3 DNA sequence: TGTGCCAGCAGCTTAGACGGGGGGGCCCACGGGGAGACCCAGTACTTC. It is translated as CASSLDGGAHGETQYF.